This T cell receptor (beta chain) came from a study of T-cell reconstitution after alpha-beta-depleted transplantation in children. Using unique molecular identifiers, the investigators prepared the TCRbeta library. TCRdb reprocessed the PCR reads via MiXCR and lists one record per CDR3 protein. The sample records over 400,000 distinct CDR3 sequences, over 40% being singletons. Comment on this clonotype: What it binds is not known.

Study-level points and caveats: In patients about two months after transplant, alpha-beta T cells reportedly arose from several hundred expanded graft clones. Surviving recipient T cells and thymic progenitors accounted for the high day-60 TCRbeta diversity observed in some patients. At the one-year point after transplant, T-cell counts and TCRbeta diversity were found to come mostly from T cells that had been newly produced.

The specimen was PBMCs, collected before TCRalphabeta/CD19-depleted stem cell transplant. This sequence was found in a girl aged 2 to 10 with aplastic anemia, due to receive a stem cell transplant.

In DNA, the CDR3 is TGTGCCAGCACCCCGACAGGGGACACTGAAGCTTTCTTT. Translated: CASTPTGDTEAFF. The rearrangement joins TRBV6-1 to TRBJ1-1, with 8 bases matching TRBD1. Germline V gives CDR1 MNHNS, CDR2 SASEGT. The CDR3 covers 13 residues. V trimming: 7 bases; J trimming: 3 bases; junction bases outside the gene matches: 4.